A single sample gave rise to the 2 T cell receptor beta chains below, sequenced in a study of T cells in Graves' hyperthyroidism and ophthalmopathy. The source material, RNA transcripts, was used to amplify TCR beta CDR3 regions. The TCR CDR3 first-round RT-PCR relied on the HTBI primer set. Via MiXCR, TCRdb re-called the multiplex PCR reads, giving one row per CDR3 protein. Of a few hundred thousand distinct CDR3 sequences listed, 46% are singletons. Sequencing input: peripheral blood or thyroid tissue (not recorded which). These receptors were obtained from a woman under 30 with Graves' hyperthyroidism.

This clonotype was counted only a few times. V and J are TRBV12-3 or TRBV12-4 and TRBJ2-5; 16 nucleotides line up with TRBD2. V trimming: 5 bases; J trimming: 5 bases; junction bases outside the gene matches: 8. This CDR3 is built from 17 residues. The CDR3 loop reads CASSREGLAGGPETQYF. The CDR3 DNA follows: TGTGCCAGCAGTAGAGAGGGACTAGCGGGAGGGCCGGAGACCCAGTACTTC.

This clonotype was recorded a few times. Its ends do not fully match the called genes, so a read error is possible. V usage is TRBV10-2 and J usage is TRBJ2-2; 10 bases match TRBD2. Germline values: CDR1 WSHSY, CDR2 SAAADI. The CDR3 contains 17 residues. CDR3 bases: TGTGCCAGCAGTAGCAGCGGGAGGGCCACGGATGTAGGGGAGCTGTTTTTT. Its translation is CASSSSGRATDVGELFF.